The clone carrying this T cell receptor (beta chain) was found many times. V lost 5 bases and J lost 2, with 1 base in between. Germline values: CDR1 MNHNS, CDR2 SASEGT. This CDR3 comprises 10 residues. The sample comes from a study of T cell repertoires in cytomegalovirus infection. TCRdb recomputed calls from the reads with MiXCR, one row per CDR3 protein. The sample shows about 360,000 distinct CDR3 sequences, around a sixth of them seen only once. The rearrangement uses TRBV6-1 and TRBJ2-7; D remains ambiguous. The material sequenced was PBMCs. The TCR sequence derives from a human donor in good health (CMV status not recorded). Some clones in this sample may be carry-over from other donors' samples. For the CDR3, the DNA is TGTGCCAGCAGTACCTACGAGCAGTACTTC. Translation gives CASSTYEQYF.